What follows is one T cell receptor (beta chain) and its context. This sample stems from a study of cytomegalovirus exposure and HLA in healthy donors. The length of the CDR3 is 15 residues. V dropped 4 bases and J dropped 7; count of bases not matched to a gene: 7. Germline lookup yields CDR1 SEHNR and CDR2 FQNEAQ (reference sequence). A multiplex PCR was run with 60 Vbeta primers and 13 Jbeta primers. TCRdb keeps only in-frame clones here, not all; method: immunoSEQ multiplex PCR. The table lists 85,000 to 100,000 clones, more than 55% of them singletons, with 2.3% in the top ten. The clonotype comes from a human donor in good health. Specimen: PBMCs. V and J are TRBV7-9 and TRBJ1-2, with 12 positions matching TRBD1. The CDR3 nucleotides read TGTGCCAGCAGCTCACCGGGACAGGGGGCGGCTGGCTACACCTTC. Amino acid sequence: CASSSPGQGAAGYTF.